The clone carrying this T cell receptor (beta chain) appeared many times. What it binds is not known. TCRdb passed the reads through MiXCR, listing each CDR3 protein once. This table holds over 300,000 distinct CDR3 sequences, 8% to 10% found once. The V and J ends lost 11 bases and 5 bases respectively, with 13 bases between them. Germline V CDR1 and CDR2: ENHRY, SYGVKD. This CDR3 is 11 amino acids long. The sample comes from a study of T cell repertoires in cytomegalovirus infection. Whole-study context: TCR beta signatures that were public indicated CMV infection and matching HLA type. Findings of the study overall: HLA-C-restricted TCR beta clonotypes specific for CMV led the ex vivo response.

Sequenced: PBMCs. This receptor was obtained from a human donor in good health (CMV status not recorded). Some clones in this sample may be carry-over from other donors' samples. The chain carries TRBV10-3 and TRBJ2-7; D may match TRBD1 or TRBD2 (5 bases each). CDR3 coding DNA: TGTGCCGCCGCCGGGACGCACGAGCAGTACTTC. Translating gives CAAAGTHEQYF.